Listed below are T cell receptor beta chains from one sample, sequenced in a study of shared clonotypes between healthy human individuals. Method: immunoSEQ multiplex PCR; TCRdb's copy keeps in-frame clones and lacks some. The sample includes roughly 1.5 million clones, approximately 98% of them seen just once. Sequencing input: naive CD4+ T cells sorted from blood. These receptors originate from a man aged 30 to 39 in good health. Both conserved end residues are part of each CDR3. Each record gives: V gene, D gene, clone size, J gene, CDR3 DNA, CDR3 protein. The D gene is left open where the match is weak. Clone size is stated in some rows and not others, as once, few, many or a class when expanded.

v_call: TRBV2; d_call: TRBD1; clone_size: -; j_call: TRBJ2-3; cdr3_nt: TGTGCCAGCAGTGTGGACAGGGGAGGCACAGATACGCAGTATTTT; cdr3_aa: CASSVDRGGTDTQYF
v_call: TRBV7-9; d_call: -; clone_size: -; j_call: TRBJ2-7; cdr3_nt: TGTGCCAGCAGTAACAGGGACTCCTACGAGCAGTACTTC; cdr3_aa: CASSNRDSYEQYF
v_call: TRBV7-6; d_call: TRBD1; clone_size: -; j_call: TRBJ2-2; cdr3_nt: TGTGCCAGCAGCTCCCGGGACAGGGCGAACACCGGGGAGCTGTTTTTT; cdr3_aa: CASSSRDRANTGELFF
v_call: TRBV19; d_call: -; clone_size: once; j_call: TRBJ1-1; cdr3_nt: TGTGCCAGTAGGGGACCCGACAGCACTGAAGCTTTCTTT; cdr3_aa: CASRGPDSTEAFF
v_call: TRBV18; d_call: TRBD2; clone_size: -; j_call: TRBJ2-2; cdr3_nt: TGTGCCAGCTCACACCCAGGACTAGCGGGCCCCACCGGGGAGCTGTTTTTT; cdr3_aa: CASSHPGLAGPTGELFF
v_call: TRBV7-9; d_call: TRBD2; clone_size: -; j_call: TRBJ2-2; cdr3_nt: TGTGCCAGCAGCTCGGGACTAGCGGCCGGGGAGCTGTTTTTT; cdr3_aa: CASSSGLAAGELFF
v_call: TRBV28; d_call: -; clone_size: -; j_call: TRBJ1-3; cdr3_nt: TGTGCCAGCAGCTCGGGGGTCCCCTCTGGAAACACCATATATTTT; cdr3_aa: CASSSGVPSGNTIYF
v_call: TRBV5-1; d_call: -; clone_size: -; j_call: TRBJ2-5; cdr3_nt: TGCGCCAGCAGCTTGGGCCAGGGTGAGGAGACCCAGTACTTC; cdr3_aa: CASSLGQGEETQYF
v_call: TRBV25-1; d_call: -; clone_size: -; j_call: TRBJ1-4; cdr3_nt: TGTGCCAGCAGTGAACCCCAGGTCGCGGGGGGTAATGAAAAACTGTTTTTT; cdr3_aa: CASSEPQVAGGNEKLFF
v_call: TRBV5-1; d_call: TRBD1; clone_size: -; j_call: TRBJ1-4; cdr3_nt: TGCGCCAGCAGCCCCCGGACAGGGGAGGATGAAAAACTGTTTTTT; cdr3_aa: CASSPRTGEDEKLFF
v_call: TRBV6-1; d_call: -; clone_size: -; j_call: TRBJ2-3; cdr3_nt: TGTGCCAGTAAGCCGGGGGGCACAGATACGCAGTATTTT; cdr3_aa: CASKPGGTDTQYF
v_call: TRBV7-3; d_call: -; clone_size: -; j_call: TRBJ1-5; cdr3_nt: TGTGCCAGCAAGGCTGGCTTCCCGCGGGATCAGCCCCAGCATTTT; cdr3_aa: CASKAGFPRDQPQHF
v_call: TRBV11-1; d_call: -; clone_size: -; j_call: TRBJ2-1; cdr3_nt: TGTGCCAGCAGCTTCTTAGACCTCAAAGGGGATGAGCAGTTCTTC; cdr3_aa: CASSFLDLKGDEQFF
v_call: TRBV15; d_call: -; clone_size: -; j_call: TRBJ2-5; cdr3_nt: TGTGCCACCAGCAGAGATCAGTGGACTCAAGAGACCCAGTACTTC; cdr3_aa: CATSRDQWTQETQYF
v_call: TRBV5-6; d_call: TRBD2; clone_size: -; j_call: TRBJ2-7; cdr3_nt: TGTGCCAGCAGCTTGGTAGTGGCGGGAGGAAGGGATCCCTACGAGCAGTACTTC; cdr3_aa: CASSLVVAGGRDPYEQYF
v_call: TRBV28; d_call: -; clone_size: -; j_call: TRBJ2-7; cdr3_nt: TGTGCCAGCAGTTCTGGCGCACACGAGCAGTACTTC; cdr3_aa: CASSSGAHEQYF
v_call: TRBV5-1; d_call: TRBD1; clone_size: -; j_call: TRBJ2-5; cdr3_nt: TGCGCCAGCAGCTTGGCGGGACAGGGTAAAGAGACCCAGTACTTC; cdr3_aa: CASSLAGQGKETQYF
v_call: TRBV27; d_call: -; clone_size: -; j_call: TRBJ1-3; cdr3_nt: TGTGCCAGCAGTTTACGTTGGGGGAGACACTCTGGAAACACCATATATTTT; cdr3_aa: CASSLRWGRHSGNTIYF
v_call: TRBV28; d_call: -; clone_size: -; j_call: TRBJ2-1; cdr3_nt: TGTGCCAGCAGCTTCCTTCATGAGCAGTTCTTC; cdr3_aa: CASSFLHEQFF
v_call: TRBV27; d_call: -; clone_size: -; j_call: TRBJ2-1; cdr3_nt: TGTGCCAGCAGTTTCCCAGGTGAGCCAGAGCCATTCTTC; cdr3_aa: CASSFPGEPEPFF
v_call: TRBV19; d_call: TRBD1; clone_size: -; j_call: TRBJ1-4; cdr3_nt: TGTGCCAGTACCAGGGGGATCCGGGAAAATGAAAAACTGTTTTTT; cdr3_aa: CASTRGIRENEKLFF
v_call: TRBV5-1; d_call: -; clone_size: -; j_call: TRBJ2-3; cdr3_nt: TGCGCCAGCAGCTCCGTCCGCACAGATACGCAGTATTTT; cdr3_aa: CASSSVRTDTQYF
v_call: TRBV11-3; d_call: TRBD1; clone_size: once; j_call: TRBJ2-1; cdr3_nt: TGTGCCAGCAGCCGAGGACAGGGGAGCTACAATGAGCAGTTCTTC; cdr3_aa: CASSRGQGSYNEQFF
v_call: TRBV10-3; d_call: TRBD1; clone_size: once; j_call: TRBJ2-5; cdr3_nt: TGTGCCATCAGTGGAGGACAGGGTGTAGAGACCCAGTACTTC; cdr3_aa: CAISGGQGVETQYF
v_call: TRBV7-9; d_call: -; clone_size: -; j_call: TRBJ1-5; cdr3_nt: TGTGCCAGCAGCCAAGCCGGACGGATCGGCAATCAGCCCCAGCATTTT; cdr3_aa: CASSQAGRIGNQPQHF
v_call: TRBV9; d_call: TRBD1; clone_size: -; j_call: TRBJ1-1; cdr3_nt: TGTGCCAGCAGCGCGGGACAGGTTACATTGGTTAACACTGAAGCTTTCTTT; cdr3_aa: CASSAGQVTLVNTEAFF
v_call: TRBV28; d_call: -; clone_size: once; j_call: TRBJ1-5; cdr3_nt: TGTGCCAGCAGCCATAACGGAGGGGAGAGAGGCAATCAGCCCCAGCATTTT; cdr3_aa: CASSHNGGERGNQPQHF
v_call: TRBV11-2; d_call: -; clone_size: -; j_call: TRBJ2-5; cdr3_nt: TGTGCCAGCAGCTTAGATTATGAGACCCAGTACTTC; cdr3_aa: CASSLDYETQYF
v_call: TRBV4-1; d_call: TRBD2; clone_size: -; j_call: TRBJ2-2; cdr3_nt: TGCGCCAGCAGCCAAGGGACTAGCGGGAACGTCGGGGAGCTGTTTTTT; cdr3_aa: CASSQGTSGNVGELFF
v_call: TRBV6-6; d_call: -; clone_size: -; j_call: TRBJ2-5; cdr3_nt: TGTGCCAGCAGTGGCGGGGCGGAGACCCAGTACTTC; cdr3_aa: CASSGGAETQYF
v_call: TRBV5-1; d_call: TRBD1; clone_size: once; j_call: TRBJ2-7; cdr3_nt: TGCGCCAGCAGGGGCCGGGACAGGGGTTCCTACGAGCAGTACTTC; cdr3_aa: CASRGRDRGSYEQYF
v_call: TRBV6-6; d_call: -; clone_size: -; j_call: TRBJ2-3; cdr3_nt: TGTGCCAGCAGCCCATCTGGTGCGCAGTATTTT; cdr3_aa: CASSPSGAQYF
v_call: TRBV19; d_call: -; clone_size: -; j_call: TRBJ2-1; cdr3_nt: TGTGCCAGTAGTATAGGGCTCCCCAATGAGCAGTTCTTC; cdr3_aa: CASSIGLPNEQFF
v_call: TRBV15; d_call: TRBD2; clone_size: -; j_call: TRBJ2-1; cdr3_nt: TGTGCCACCAGCAGGAGACTAGCGCTCAATGAGCAGTTCTTC; cdr3_aa: CATSRRLALNEQFF
v_call: TRBV5-4; d_call: TRBD2; clone_size: -; j_call: TRBJ2-7; cdr3_nt: TGTGCCAGCAGCCGTCACGGACTAGCGGGAGGTGAGCAGTACTTC; cdr3_aa: CASSRHGLAGGEQYF
v_call: TRBV2; d_call: TRBD2; clone_size: -; j_call: TRBJ2-2; cdr3_nt: TGTGCCGCCGCGGGGGATTACGCCGGGGAGCTGTTTTTT; cdr3_aa: CAAAGDYAGELFF
v_call: TRBV2; d_call: -; clone_size: -; j_call: TRBJ1-5; cdr3_nt: TGTGCCAGCAGTCTTGGACGGAGCAATCAGCCCCAGCATTTT; cdr3_aa: CASSLGRSNQPQHF
v_call: TRBV28; d_call: TRBD1; clone_size: few; j_call: TRBJ1-5; cdr3_nt: TGTGCCAGCAGTTTCAGGCAGGGGGTTCAGCCCCAGCATTTT; cdr3_aa: CASSFRQGVQPQHF
v_call: TRBV5-1; d_call: TRBD2; clone_size: -; j_call: TRBJ2-7; cdr3_nt: TGCGCCAGCAGCTTGTCCCCAGGGGTAGCGGGAGTTTATGAGCAGTACTTC; cdr3_aa: CASSLSPGVAGVYEQYF
v_call: TRBV7-9; d_call: TRBD2; clone_size: -; j_call: TRBJ2-1; cdr3_nt: TGTGCCAGCAGCGGACTAGCTTCTTACAATGAGCAGTTCTTC; cdr3_aa: CASSGLASYNEQFF